Presented here are 22 T cell receptor beta chains from one specimen sequenced in a study of blood T cell repertoires in COVID-19 (TCRdb year 2020). The method was the immunoSEQ multiplex PCR assay. The immuneACCESS repertoire file appears here via TCRdb, limited to in-frame rearrangements. These files lack a portion of the clones; in checked studies, under half of the deficit traces to unresolved V genes, and the cause of the others is not known. Present in this sample are around 260,000 clones, approximately 87% of which were seen just once. About 5% of the sample comes from the top ten. The sequenced material came from peripheral blood. The receptor source for this set is a man in his sixties who had recovered from COVID-19.

The J gene is TRBJ2-4, the V gene TRBV29-1; D might be TRBD1 (6 bases). Germline loops: CDR1 SQVTM, CDR2 ANQGSEA. Trimming left V 1 base short and J 4 bases short, with 11 bases between. The CDR3 has 14 residues. The CDR3 protein is CSVEAGASKNIQYF. The CDR3 DNA sequence: TGCAGCGTTGAAGCAGGGGCCAGTAAAAACATTCAGTACTTC. Full variable domain (rest looked up from reference TRBV29-1 and TRBJ2-4): SAVISQKPSRDICQRGTSLTIQCQVDSQVTMMFWYRQQPGQSLTLIATANQGSEATYESGFVIDKFPISRPNLTFSTLTVSNMSPEDSSIYLCSVEAGASKNIQYFGAGTRLSVL.

The chain carries TRBV29-1 and TRBJ2-1; a possible D gene is TRBD1 (5 bases). Trimming stripped 4 bases from V and 7 bases from J, with 17 bases between. There are 14 residues in the CDR3. Germline assignment: CDR1 SQVTM and CDR2 ANQGSEA. The chain's CDR3 is CSVGGRASNNEQFF. The CDR3 DNA sequence: TGCAGCGTTGGGGGCAGGGCATCGAATAATGAGCAGTTCTTC.

The gene calls are TRBV5-1 and TRBJ1-2; D uncertain. V was cut by 2 bases and J by 4 bases, with 15 bases left in between. The CDR3 totals 15 residues. The V gene's germline CDR1 is SGHRS and CDR2 YFSETQ. Written as DNA, the CDR3 is TGCGCCAGCAGCTTAAGCATAACCTCCTCCTATGGCTACACCTTC. Its protein is CASSLSITSSYGYTF.

The chain joins TRBV30 to TRBJ1-1; possibly TRBD1 for D (6 bases). The CDR3 runs to 14 residues. Trimming took 0 bases from V and 8 from J, leaving 16 bases between them. Per the germline V gene, CDR1 is GTSNPN and CDR2 is SVGIG (reference sequence). The CDR3 region has the DNA TGTGCCTGGAGTGTGGACAGCATGAACAGCGAAGCTTTCTTT. It codes for CAWSVDSMNSEAFF.

The V and J genes are TRBV5-1 and TRBJ2-2, with 9 bases lining up with TRBD1. Germline trimming cut 3 bases from V and 5 bases from J; bases unmatched to any gene: 5. The CDR3 consists of 15 residues. Germline lookup yields CDR1 SGHRS and CDR2 YFSETQ. The CDR3 coding sequence is TGCGCCAGCAGCTGGGGACAGGGAACAACCGGGGAGCTGTTTTTT. Encoded protein: CASSWGQGTTGELFF. Full variable domain (rest looked up from reference TRBV5-1 and TRBJ2-2): KAGVTQTPRYLIKTRGQQVTLSCSPISGHRSVSWYQQTPGQGLQFLFEYFSETQRNKGNFPGRFSGRQFSNSRSEMNVSTLELGDSALYLCASSWGQGTTGELFFGEGSRLTVL.

The chain carries TRBV10-1 and TRBJ2-2, with TRBD2 identical over 7 bases. CDR3 size: 14 residues. After removal of 6 bases from V and 6 bases from J, the junction contained 7 bases not matched to a gene. Per germline, CDR1 WNHNN and CDR2 SYGVQD (reference sequence). The CDR3 DNA sequence: TGCGCCAGCAGGATGGGGAGGGGTGCCGGGGAGCTGTTTTTT. Its translation: CASRMGRGAGELFF.

In its sample, this clone was seen once. The chain recombines TRBV24-1 with TRBJ2-3; 8 bases map to TRBD2. There are 15 residues in the CDR3. From germline, CDR1 is KGHDR and CDR2 SFDVKD. The V and J ends lost 4 bases and 2 bases, in that order; junction bases with no gene match: 4. CDR3 nucleotides: TGTGCCACCAGTGACAGGACTAGCCCCACAGATACGCAGTATTTT. Amino acid sequence: CATSDRTSPTDTQYF.

This sequence joins TRBV3-1 (or the pseudogene TRBV3-2) and TRBJ2-1; TRBD2 aligns across 11 bases. Looked up from germline, CDR1 is LGHDT and CDR2 is YNNKEL (reference sequence). This CDR3 has 18 amino acids. V trimming: 1 base; J trimming: 6 bases; junction bases outside the gene matches: 11. This chain's CDR3 is CASSQVRLAGGRTNEQFF. CDR3 nucleotides: TGTGCCAGCAGCCAAGTCAGGCTAGCGGGAGGTCGGACCAATGAGCAGTTCTTC.

The chain is built from TRBV9 and TRBJ2-2, with a weak D call TRBD2 (5 bases). This CDR3 has 15 residues. V lost 0 bases and J lost 7, with 13 bases in between. CDR1 SGDLS and CDR2 YYNGEE come from the germline V gene. CDR3 nucleotide sequence: TGTGCCAGCAGCGTAGCGTCGACTATGGACGGGGAGCTGTTTTTT. It codes for CASSVASTMDGELFF.

This clone was counted a single time. This sequence joins TRBV19 and TRBJ1-2; 8 nucleotides line up with TRBD1. The V and J ends lost 7 bases and 5 bases, in that order; junction bases with no gene match: 12. There are 15 residues in the CDR3. CDR1 and CDR2 (germline): LNHDA, SQIVND (reference sequence). CDR3 in DNA: TGTGCCAGTACCCTACCGGGACAGGCTCATTATGGCTACACCTTC. This sequence encodes CASTLPGQAHYGYTF.

V usage is TRBV5-1 and J usage is TRBJ1-1, with D unclear. The CDR3 has 16 amino acids. Trimming shortened V by 4 bases and J by 0 bases, and 16 bases separated the two germline ends. Looked up from germline, CDR1 is SGHRS and CDR2 is YFSETQ. The CDR3 protein is CASSMVSGSMNTEAFF. The CDR3 nucleotides read TGCGCCAGCAGCATGGTGTCGGGGAGCATGAACACTGAAGCTTTCTTT.

The gene calls are TRBV29-1 and TRBJ2-7; 8 bases agree with TRBD1. J was trimmed by 7 bases and V by 8 bases; bases with no gene match: 10. The CDR3 length is 12 residues. Germline loops: CDR1 SQVTM, CDR2 ANQGSEA. The CDR3 region has the DNA TGCAGCACGGGGCAGGGGGCTGGAGAGCAGTACTTC. As protein: CSTGQGAGEQYF.

This clone occurred once. The rearrangement links TRBV5-1 to TRBJ2-1; D is undetermined. Deletions cut 4 bases from V and 0 bases from J, with 11 bases between. CDR3 length: 15 amino acids. Germline CDR1 and CDR2: SGHRS and YFSETQ. This CDR3 is CASSHAKSSYNEQFF. DNA of the CDR3: TGCGCCAGCAGCCACGCTAAGAGCTCCTACAATGAGCAGTTCTTC.

J is TRBJ1-2 and V is TRBV27; possible D gene TRBD1, 6 bases. Germline V gene sequence: CDR1 MNHEY, CDR2 SMNVEV (reference sequence). V was clipped by 5 bases and J by 5 bases, with 21 bases between them. The CDR3 length is 16 residues. CDR3 sequence (DNA): TGTGCCAGCAGTCCAGGGACATCTAGGTTAGAGTATGGCTACACCTTC. Amino acid sequence: CASSPGTSRLEYGYTF.

V gene TRBV19 combines with J gene TRBJ1-5; D remains unclear. The CDR3 extends over 15 amino acids. V was trimmed by 3 bases and J by 6 bases, leaving 15 bases between them. Germline CDR1 and CDR2: LNHDA and SQIVND (reference sequence). As DNA, the CDR3 is TGTGCCAGTAGTATGGGTCTAGCAGGTAGTCAGCCCCAGCATTTT. Its translation is CASSMGLAGSQPQHF.

J is TRBJ1-2 and V is TRBV6-5; D unclear. The germline V gene has CDR1 MNHEY and CDR2 SVGAGI. This CDR3 is built from 15 residues. With 6 bases removed from V and 6 bases from J, the gap between germline ends came to 20 bases. The CDR3 DNA reads as TGTGCCAGCAGGGCCGGTGGCAGCCTAGACCATGGCTACACCTTC. This gives the protein CASRAGGSLDHGYTF.

This rearrangement joins TRBV12-5 to TRBJ2-5; perhaps TRBD2 as D (6 bases). Germline V gene lookup returns CDR1 LGHNT and CDR2 FRNRAP. The CDR3 length is 13 residues. Trimming took off 1 base at V and 4 bases at J, with 7 bases between the two ends. The CDR3 bases are TGTGCTAGTGGTTTGGGGAGGGGAGAGACCCAGTACTTC. The encoded protein is CASGLGRGETQYF.

The chain has TRBV18 and TRBJ1-1; 8 positions match TRBD1. CDR1 and CDR2 (germline): KGHSH, LQKENI. V lost 5 bases, J lost 1 base, and 6 bases stayed unmatched. The CDR3 is 15 residues long. CDR3 amino acids: CASSVDRGTNTEAFF. The DNA of the CDR3 is TGTGCCAGCTCAGTCGACAGGGGCACGAACACTGAAGCTTTCTTT.

The gene calls are TRBV7-9 and TRBJ1-1, with D hard to call. Trimming removed 3 bases at V and 0 bases at J, with 8 bases between. CDR3 length: 14 residues. From germline, CDR1 is SEHNR and CDR2 FQNEAQ (reference sequence). CDR3 region: CASSFLELNTEAFF. The CDR3 nucleotides read TGTGCCAGCAGCTTTTTGGAGTTGAACACTGAAGCTTTCTTT.

The V and J genes are TRBV28 and TRBJ1-2; perhaps TRBD1 as D (5 bases). The CDR3 consists of 13 residues. Germline CDR1 is MDHEN and CDR2 is SYDVKM. V was shortened by 6 bases and J by 2 bases, with 10 bases between the two germline ends. CDR3 sequence (DNA): TGTGCCAGCAGGGAACAGGCGAACTATGGCTACACCTTC. This gives the protein CASREQANYGYTF.

This chain joins TRBV9 and TRBJ2-1, with D maybe TRBD2 (6 bases). The CDR3 is 15 amino acids. Germline assignment: CDR1 SGDLS and CDR2 YYNGEE. The ends were cut back, 0 bases at V and 2 bases at J, with 9 bases in the middle. CDR3 bases: TGTGCCAGCAGCGTAGATAGCGGAGCCTACAATGAGCAGTTCTTC. Translation: CASSVDSGAYNEQFF.

This chain joins TRBV7-9 and TRBJ2-7, with D perhaps TRBD2 (5 bases). Trimming removed 2 bases at V and 1 base at J, with 12 bases between. This CDR3 comprises 15 residues. Germline CDR1 and CDR2: SEHNR and FQNEAQ (reference sequence). The CDR3 nucleotides are TGTGCCAGCAGCTTAAGCGGCAGCCCATCCTACGAGCAGTACTTC. This gives the protein CASSLSGSPSYEQYF.